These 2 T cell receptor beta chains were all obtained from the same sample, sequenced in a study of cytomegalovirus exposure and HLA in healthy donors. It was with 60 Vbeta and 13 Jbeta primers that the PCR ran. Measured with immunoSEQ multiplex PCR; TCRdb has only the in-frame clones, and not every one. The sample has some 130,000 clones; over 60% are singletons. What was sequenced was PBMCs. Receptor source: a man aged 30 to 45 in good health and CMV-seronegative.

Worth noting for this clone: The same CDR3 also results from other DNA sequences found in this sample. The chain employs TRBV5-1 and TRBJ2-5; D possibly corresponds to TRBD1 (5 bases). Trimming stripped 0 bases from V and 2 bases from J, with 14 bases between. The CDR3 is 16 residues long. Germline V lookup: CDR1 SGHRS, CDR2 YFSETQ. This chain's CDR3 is CASSLGPGQGQETQYF. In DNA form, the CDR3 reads TGCGCCAGCAGCTTGGGCCCTGGGCAGGGTCAAGAGACCCAGTACTTC.

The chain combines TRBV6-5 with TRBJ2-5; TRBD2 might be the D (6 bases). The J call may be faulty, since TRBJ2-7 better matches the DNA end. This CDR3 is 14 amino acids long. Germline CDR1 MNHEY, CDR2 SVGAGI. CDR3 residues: CASSYHSGYYEQYF. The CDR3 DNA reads TGTGCCAGCAGTTACCATAGCGGTTACTACGAGCAGTACTTC.